In this sample, the clone carrying this TCR beta chain turned up a few times. This CDR3 region has 12 residues. Germline loops: CDR1 ENHRY, CDR2 SYGVKD. The germline V and J ends were trimmed by 0 bases and 3 bases, with 0 bases remaining between them. The entry originates in a study of T cells after yellow fever vaccination. TCRdb ran MiXCR on the 5' RACE reads and lists one entry per CDR3 protein. The sample lists about 340,000 distinct CDR3 sequences, 8.7% occurring once. The sequencing used PBMCs, collected on the day of the first yellow fever vaccination. The chain has TRBV10-3 and TRBJ2-1; D unclear. The clonotype comes from a man between 18 and 29 years old who received the YFV17D yellow fever vaccine. The CDR3 DNA is TGTGCCATCAGTGAGTCCTACAATGAGCAGTTCTTC. Its translation: CAISESYNEQFF.